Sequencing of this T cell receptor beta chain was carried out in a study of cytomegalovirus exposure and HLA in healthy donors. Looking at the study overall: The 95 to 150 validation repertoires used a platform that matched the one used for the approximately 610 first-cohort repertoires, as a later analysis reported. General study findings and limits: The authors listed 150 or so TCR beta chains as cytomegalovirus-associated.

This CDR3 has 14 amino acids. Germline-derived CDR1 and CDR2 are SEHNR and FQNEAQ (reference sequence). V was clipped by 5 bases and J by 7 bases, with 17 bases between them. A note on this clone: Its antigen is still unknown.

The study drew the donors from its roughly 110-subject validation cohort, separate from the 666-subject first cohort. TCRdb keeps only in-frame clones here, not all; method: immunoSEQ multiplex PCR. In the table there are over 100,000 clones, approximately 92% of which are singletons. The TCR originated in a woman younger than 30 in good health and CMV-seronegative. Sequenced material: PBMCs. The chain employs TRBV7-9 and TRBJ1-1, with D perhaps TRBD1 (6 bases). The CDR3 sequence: CASSPRDTGIEAFF. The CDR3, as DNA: TGTGCCAGCAGCCCCAGAGACACAGGGATTGAAGCTTTCTTT.